This T cell receptor beta chain is drawn from a study of cytomegalovirus exposure and HLA in healthy donors. The CDR3 spans 13 residues. The ends were cut back, 5 bases at V and 7 bases at J, with 15 bases in the middle. Germline CDR1 reads SGHAT; CDR2 reads FQNNGV. PCR employed 60 Vbeta and 13 Jbeta primers. Here immunoSEQ multiplex PCR was the method, and the copy in TCRdb shows in-frame clones only, minus some. The table has about 150,000 clones, less than 90% seen once; the top ten hold about 2.6%. The sequenced material came from PBMCs. The receptor's source is a boy between 2 and 10 years old in good health and CMV-seronegative. V usage is TRBV11-2 and J usage is TRBJ2-7, with D uncertain. The CDR3, as DNA: TGTGCCAGCAGCCCAGGCCTCCTCCGGGAGCAGTACTTC. Protein sequence: CASSPGLLREQYF. The whole variable domain, remainder taken from reference TRBV11-2 and TRBJ2-7, is EAGVAQSPRYKIIEKRQSVAFWCNPISGHATLYWYQQILGQGPKLLIQFQNNGVVDDSQLPKDRFSAERLKGVDSTLKIQPAKLEDSAVYLCASSPGLLREQYFGPGTRLTVT.